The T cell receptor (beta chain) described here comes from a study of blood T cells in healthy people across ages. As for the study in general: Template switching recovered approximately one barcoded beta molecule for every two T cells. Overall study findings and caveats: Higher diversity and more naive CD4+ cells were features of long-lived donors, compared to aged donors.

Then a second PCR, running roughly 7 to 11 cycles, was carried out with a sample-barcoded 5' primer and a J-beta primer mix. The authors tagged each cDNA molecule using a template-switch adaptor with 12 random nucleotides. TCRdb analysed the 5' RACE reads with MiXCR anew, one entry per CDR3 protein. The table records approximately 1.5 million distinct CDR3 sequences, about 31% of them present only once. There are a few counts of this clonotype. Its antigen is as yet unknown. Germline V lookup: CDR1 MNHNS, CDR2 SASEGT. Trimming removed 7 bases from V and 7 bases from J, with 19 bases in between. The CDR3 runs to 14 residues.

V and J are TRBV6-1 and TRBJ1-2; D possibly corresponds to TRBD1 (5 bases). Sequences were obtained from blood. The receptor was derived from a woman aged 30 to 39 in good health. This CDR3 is CASTGGAYSGGYTF. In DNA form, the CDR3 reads TGTGCCAGCACTGGTGGGGCGTACTCTGGTGGCTACACCTTC.